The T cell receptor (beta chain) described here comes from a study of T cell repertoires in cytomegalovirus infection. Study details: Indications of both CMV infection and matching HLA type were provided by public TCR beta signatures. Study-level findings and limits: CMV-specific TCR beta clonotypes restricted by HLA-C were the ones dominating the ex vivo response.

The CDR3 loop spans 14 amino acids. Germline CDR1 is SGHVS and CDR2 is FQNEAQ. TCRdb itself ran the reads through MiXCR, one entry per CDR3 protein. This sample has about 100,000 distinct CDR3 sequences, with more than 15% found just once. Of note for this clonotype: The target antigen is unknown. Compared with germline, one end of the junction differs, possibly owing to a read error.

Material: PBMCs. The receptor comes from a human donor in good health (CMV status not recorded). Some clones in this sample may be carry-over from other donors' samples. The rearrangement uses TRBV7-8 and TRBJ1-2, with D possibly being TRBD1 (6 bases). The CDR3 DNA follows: TGTGCCATCAGCTTAGCGTACGGGGGGGGCGGCTACACCTTC. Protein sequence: CAISLAYGGGGYTF.